The 24 T cell receptor beta chains presented below share a single source sample, sequenced in a study of blood T cell repertoires in COVID-19 (dated by TCRdb to 2018 to 2020). Library method: the immunoSEQ multiplex PCR assay. The table comes from immuneACCESS by way of TCRdb, which keeps in-frame sequences with V and J called. Part of the clones is missing from these tables; in studies checked, under half for an unresolved V gene and the rest for unknown reasons. For this sample there are around 250,000 clones; about 80% appear just once. The biggest ten clones account for 1.9% of the sample. Specimen: peripheral blood. These receptors were obtained from a woman older than 75 with acute or convalescent COVID-19.

The chain combines TRBV28 with TRBJ1-4; D is unclear. The CDR3 runs 12 residues. CDR1 and CDR2 from the germline V gene are MDHEN and SYDVKM. Trimming stripped 5 bases from V and 10 bases from J, with 11 bases between. The CDR3 is CASSSTPRKLFF. CDR3 DNA: TGTGCCAGCAGTAGCACTCCACGAAAACTGTTTTTT.

This rearrangement joins TRBV19 to TRBJ1-5; TRBD1 agrees at 8 bases. CDR3 length: 15 residues. V dropped 8 bases and J dropped 4; count of bases not matched to a gene: 10. Germline CDR1 is LNHDA and CDR2 is SQIVND (reference sequence). CDR3 loop: CASRTGPSGNQPQHF. In nucleotides, the CDR3 is TGTGCCAGTCGGACAGGGCCAAGTGGTAATCAGCCCCAGCATTTT.

The chain employs TRBV2 and TRBJ1-5; maybe TRBD1 (5 bases). CDR1 is SNHLY, CDR2 FYNNEI, per germline. The V end was cut by 4 bases, the J end by 3 bases, with 10 bases between. The CDR3 extends over 14 amino acids. The DNA of the CDR3 is TGTGCCAGCAGTGGTCTAGGGGACAATCAGCCCCAGCATTTT. Translation gives CASSGLGDNQPQHF. Full variable domain (outside the CDR3, taken from reference TRBV2 and TRBJ1-5): EPEVTQTPSHQVTQMGQEVILRCVPISNHLYFYWYRQILGQKVEFLVSFYNNEISEKSEIFDDQFSVERPDGSNFTLKIRSTKLEDSAMYFCASSGLGDNQPQHFGDGTRLSIL.

The rearrangement links TRBV7-3 to TRBJ1-1; weak D call: TRBD1 (5 bases). V was clipped by 4 bases and J by 6 bases, with 12 bases between them. The CDR3 contains 13 residues. The germline CDR1 and CDR2 sequences are SGHTA and FQGTGA. In nucleotides, the CDR3 is TGTGCCAGCAGCTCCTCCCGGGGGGCTGAAGCTTTCTTT. It encodes CASSSSRGAEAFF. The full variable domain, in which reference TRBV7-3 and TRBJ1-1 provide the parts outside the CDR3, is GAGVSQTPSNKVTEKGKYVELRCDPISGHTALYWYRQSLGQGPEFLIYFQGTGAADDSGLPNDRFFAVRPEGSVSTLKIQRTERGDSAVYLCASSSSRGAEAFFGQGTRLTVV.

The gene calls are TRBV23-1 and TRBJ2-7, with 7 bases lining up with TRBD1. TRBV23-1 is noted as an ORF with a role that remains uncertain. The CDR3 sequence is 16 residues long. V lost 2 bases, J lost 2 bases, and 9 bases stayed unmatched. In DNA, the CDR3 is TGCGCCAGCAGTCAACCGCCTCGGGACAGTACCTACGAGCAGTACTTC. Its protein product is CASSQPPRDSTYEQYF.

The rearrangement uses TRBV30 and TRBJ1-3; D gene uncertain. Germline V gene sequence: CDR1 GTSNPN, CDR2 SVGIG (reference sequence). V dropped 0 bases and J dropped 3 bases, with 6 bases sitting between them. This CDR3 has 13 amino acids. CDR3 DNA sequence: TGTGCCTGGAGTGTCCGGGGTGGAAACACCATATATTTT. The encoded protein is CAWSVRGGNTIYF.

The V and J genes are TRBV6-5 and TRBJ1-1; 8 bases map to TRBD1. CDR3 length equals 14 residues. CDR1 is MNHEY, CDR2 SVGAGI, per germline. Losses at the gene ends were 5 bases for V and 1 base for J; bases not matched to a gene: 3. Written as DNA, the CDR3 is TGTGCCAGCAGTCGAGGGACAGGGAACACTGAAGCTTTCTTT. It translates to CASSRGTGNTEAFF.

This sequence joins TRBV3-1 (or the pseudogene TRBV3-2) and TRBJ1-2; D is ambiguous. Trimming pared 2 bases from V and 8 bases from J, leaving 12 bases between. This CDR3 spans 13 amino acids. Germline V gives CDR1 LGHDT, CDR2 YNNKEL (reference sequence). This CDR3 reads CASSQWSRGGYTF. For the CDR3, the DNA is TGTGCCAGCAGCCAATGGAGTCGAGGGGGCTACACCTTC.

The chain links TRBV28 to TRBJ2-5; maybe TRBD2 (5 bases). Germline-derived CDR1 and CDR2 are MDHEN and SYDVKM. The ends were cut back, 8 bases at V and 5 bases at J, with 6 bases in the middle. The CDR3 spans 10 residues. This CDR3 is CASGGETQYF. As DNA, the CDR3 is TGTGCCAGCGGCGGGGAGACCCAGTACTTC.

There are a few counts of this clone. V usage is TRBV11-2 and J usage is TRBJ2-5; 7 bases agree with TRBD1. The CDR3 is 14 amino acids. Trimming at V came to 5 bases and at J to 5 bases, leaving 8 bases not matched to a gene. Germline assignment: CDR1 SGHAT and CDR2 FQNNGV. The CDR3 sequence is CASSIRGRGETQYF. CDR3 DNA: TGTGCCAGCAGCATTAGGGGGCGAGGGGAGACCCAGTACTTC.

Comment on this clone: Other nucleotide sequences in the sample specify the same CDR3. V is TRBV9 and J is TRBJ1-3; D not certain. CDR1 and CDR2 (germline): SGDLS, YYNGEE. The CDR3 spans 14 residues. The V and J ends lost 2 bases and 1 base respectively, with 7 bases between them. In nucleotides, the CDR3 is TGTGCCAGCAGCGTTGAACAGTCTGGAAACACCATATATTTT. Translating gives CASSVEQSGNTIYF.

The V gene is TRBV5-1, the J gene TRBJ2-7; 12 nucleotides line up with TRBD2. In germline, CDR1 is SGHRS, CDR2 YFSETQ. J was trimmed by 3 bases and V by 0 bases; bases with no gene match: 4. This CDR3 is built from 16 residues. CDR3 protein: CASSLGLAGALYEQYF. The CDR3 DNA reads TGCGCCAGCAGCTTGGGACTAGCGGGAGCTCTCTACGAGCAGTACTTC. Combining the CDR3 with reference TRBV5-1 and TRBJ2-7 gives the whole variable domain KAGVTQTPRYLIKTRGQQVTLSCSPISGHRSVSWYQQTPGQGLQFLFEYFSETQRNKGNFPGRFSGRQFSNSRSEMNVSTLELGDSALYLCASSLGLAGALYEQYFGPGTRLTVT.

J is TRBJ2-1 and V is TRBV19; 10 bases line up with TRBD2. The CDR3 is 15 amino acids. Looked up from germline, CDR1 is LNHDA and CDR2 is SQIVND (reference sequence). Unmatched junction bases numbered 7, after V lost 6 bases and J lost 5 bases. The CDR3 is CASRYSGGPHNEQFF. CDR3 in DNA: TGTGCCAGTAGATATAGCGGGGGGCCTCACAATGAGCAGTTCTTC.

The chain couples TRBV27 to TRBJ2-5; perhaps TRBD2 as D (5 bases). The CDR3 sequence is 13 residues long. V lost 6 bases to trimming and J lost 1 base, with 9 bases between them. Germline-derived CDR1 and CDR2 are MNHEY and SMNVEV (reference sequence). The CDR3: CASRQRAQETQYF. As DNA, the CDR3 is TGTGCCAGCAGACAGAGGGCCCAAGAGACCCAGTACTTC.

This CDR3 is CASSFLRDQETQYF. CDR3 bases: TGTGCCAGCAGTTTTCTCCGGGACCAAGAGACCCAGTACTTC. The J gene is TRBJ2-5, the V gene TRBV28; D gene uncertain. This CDR3 spans 14 amino acids. CDR1 is MDHEN, CDR2 SYDVKM, per germline. Trimming took off 3 bases at V and 0 bases at J, with 8 bases between the two ends.

This clone was counted at least ten times. The J gene is TRBJ2-1, the V gene TRBV7-2; 8 bases line up with TRBD2. The germline CDR1 and CDR2 sequences are SGHTA and FQGNSA. The V segment lost 1 base and the J segment 12 bases; nucleotides outside the gene matches: 5. The CDR3 totals 13 residues. The DNA for the CDR3 is TGTGCCAGCAGCTTAGTTCGGGGGGGCCCGCAGTTCTTC. It translates to CASSLVRGGPQFF.

V is TRBV14 and J is TRBJ1-2; D is unresolved. This CDR3 has 13 amino acids. In germline, CDR1 is SGHDN, CDR2 FVKESK. V lost 1 base and J 6 bases, leaving 9 bases between the germline ends. CDR3 amino acids: CASSQGARHGYTF. The DNA for the CDR3 is TGTGCCAGCAGCCAAGGGGCCAGGCATGGCTACACCTTC. The entire variable domain, with the rest obtained from reference TRBV14 and TRBJ1-2, is as follows: EAGVTQFPSHSVIEKGQTVTLRCDPISGHDNLYWYRRVMGKEIKFLLHFVKESKQDESGMPNNRFLAERTGGTYSTLKVQPAELEDSGVYFCASSQGARHGYTFGSGTRLTVV.

The genes are TRBV13 and TRBJ2-5; 8 positions agree with TRBD1. This CDR3 is built from 15 residues. Trimming cost V 5 bases and J 2 bases; bases outside gene matches: 7. From germline, CDR1 is PRHDT and CDR2 FYEKMQ (reference sequence). For the CDR3, the DNA is TGTGCCAGCAGCGCAGGCAGGGGGCGGCAAGAGACCCAGTACTTC. Residues: CASSAGRGRQETQYF. Looking up the rest from reference TRBV13 and TRBJ2-5 gives the full variable domain: AAGVIQSPRHLIKEKRETATLKCYPIPRHDTVYWYQQGPGQDPQFLISFYEKMQSDKGSIPDRFSAQQFSDYHSELNMSSLELGDSALYFCASSAGRGRQETQYFGPGTRLLVL.

This clone turned up a few times. The gene calls are TRBV9 and TRBJ2-2; maybe TRBD1 (6 bases). Germline CDR1 is SGDLS and CDR2 is YYNGEE. The germline V and J ends were trimmed by 0 bases and 5 bases, with 11 bases remaining between them. CDR3 length: 15 amino acids. This CDR3 reads CASSVGQGQTGELFF. The CDR3 region has the DNA TGTGCCAGCAGCGTAGGTCAGGGGCAGACCGGGGAGCTGTTTTTT.

In its sample, this clone was seen a few times. The rearrangement uses TRBV5-1 and TRBJ1-2; D is possibly TRBD1 (6 bases). CDR1 is SGHRS and CDR2 is YFSETQ in the germline V gene. Deletions cut 4 bases from V and 8 bases from J, with 18 bases between. The CDR3 has 14 amino acids. CDR3 coding DNA: TGCGCCAGCAGCCAAGGGGGTAAGGGGCTCGGCTACACCTTC. It specifies CASSQGGKGLGYTF.

The chain links TRBV7-8 to TRBJ1-2, with D perhaps TRBD1 (5 bases). The CDR3 sequence is 19 residues long. Germline V gives CDR1 SGHVS, CDR2 FQNEAQ. The V and J ends lost 2 bases and 4 bases respectively, with 26 bases between them. The CDR3 DNA reads TGTGCCAGCAGCTTACTTAGGTCGGGCCGTGGGGCTATCGGCTATGGCTACACCTTC. This gives the protein CASSLLRSGRGAIGYGYTF.

This clone was seen more than once but under ten times. The chain is built from TRBV7-6 and TRBJ2-7, with D maybe TRBD1 (6 bases). The CDR3 extends over 16 amino acids. V was shortened by 5 bases and J by 4 bases, with 21 bases between the two germline ends. In germline, CDR1 is SGHVS, CDR2 FNYEAQ. This CDR3 is CASSPRPNRVGYEQYF. CDR3 DNA: TGTGCCAGCAGCCCCCGACCGAACAGGGTAGGGTACGAGCAGTACTTC.

This clone has only a few counts. The chain is built from TRBV9 and TRBJ2-7; D is perhaps TRBD1 (5 bases). The germline V and J ends were trimmed by 4 bases and 1 base, with 12 bases remaining between them. CDR3 size: 14 residues. CDR1 is SGDLS, CDR2 YYNGEE, per germline. The CDR3: CASSSRAESYEQYF. The CDR3 bases are TGTGCCAGCAGCTCCAGGGCGGAGTCCTACGAGCAGTACTTC.

V gene TRBV11-3 combines with J gene TRBJ1-4; weak D call: TRBD1 (6 bases). Trimming took off 5 bases at V and 3 bases at J, with 13 bases between the two ends. This CDR3 has 15 residues. CDR1 and CDR2 from the germline V gene are SGHNT and YENEEA. CDR3 nucleotides: TGTGCCAGCAGCGTCAAAAGGACAGCTAATGAAAAACTGTTTTTT. Its translation: CASSVKRTANEKLFF.